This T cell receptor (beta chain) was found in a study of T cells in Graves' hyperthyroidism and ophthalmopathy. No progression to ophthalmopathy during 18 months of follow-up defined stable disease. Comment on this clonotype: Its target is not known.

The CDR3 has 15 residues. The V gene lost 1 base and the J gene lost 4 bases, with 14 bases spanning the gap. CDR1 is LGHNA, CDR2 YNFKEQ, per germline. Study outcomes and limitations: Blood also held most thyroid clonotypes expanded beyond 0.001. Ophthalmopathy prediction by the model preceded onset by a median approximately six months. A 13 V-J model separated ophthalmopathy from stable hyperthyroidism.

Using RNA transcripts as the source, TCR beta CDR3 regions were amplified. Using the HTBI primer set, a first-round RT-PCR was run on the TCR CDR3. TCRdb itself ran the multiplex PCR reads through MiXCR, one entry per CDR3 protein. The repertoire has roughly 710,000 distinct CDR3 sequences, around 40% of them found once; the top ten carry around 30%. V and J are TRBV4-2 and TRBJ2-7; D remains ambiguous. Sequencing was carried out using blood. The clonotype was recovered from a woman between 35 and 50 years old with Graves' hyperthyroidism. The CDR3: CASSQAPGQPYEQYF. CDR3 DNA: TGTGCCAGCAGCCAAGCCCCCGGCCAGCCGTACGAGCAGTACTTC.